This TCR beta chain was documented in a study of early stage breast cancer tumors. V lost 6 bases, J lost 11 bases, and 6 bases stayed unmatched. CDR1 MNHEY and CDR2 SMNVEV come from the germline V gene (reference sequence). This CDR3 is 12 amino acids long. Each sample had two DNA replicates, about 0.5 ug blood or roughly 1.5 ug tissue. The table came from immunoSEQ multiplex PCR; TCRdb's copy has only in-frame clones and leaves some out. In the table there are under 45,000 clones, approximately 72% of which are singletons. Whole-study findings and limits: Tumors had roughly 2.5-fold higher T cell density than normal breast.

This clone was seen a few times. Its antigen is as yet unknown. Sequences were obtained from blood. The clonotype was recovered from a person between 50 and 60 years old with breast cancer. The chain combines TRBV27 with TRBJ1-1, with 10 nucleotides matching TRBD1. The CDR3 DNA sequence: TGTGCCAGCAGCCAGGGGACAGGGGCGGCTTTCTTT. Protein sequence: CASSQGTGAAFF.